This T cell receptor (beta chain) was recorded in a study of shared clonotypes between healthy human individuals (dated by TCRdb to 2020 to 2022). In the study overall: A few men and a couple of women, aged 18 to 49 years, made up the cohort. The study deeply sequenced blood TCR repertoires of about five healthy adults to estimate repertoire size and the extent of clonotype sharing between individuals. Per donor, three plates each were used for CD4 naive and CD4 memory, two for CD8 naive, and one for CD8 memory. Libraries were prepared and TCR repertoires were sequenced by different laboratories using diverse techniques, in order to increase sequencing depth and limit assay-specific biases. Between about 0.94 and 8.9 billion PBMCs per donor were obtained by leukapheresis. Overall study results and their limits: Naive subsets generally had larger estimated clonotype richness than memory subsets did. Sampling was limited to blood, and TCR repertoires in tissue likely differ from TCR repertoires in blood. Clonotypes shared by all four sorted-subset donors showed higher generation probabilities than non-shared clonotypes. When a few donors were compared, the shared fraction of clonotypes was roughly 5% for naive CD4, roughly 3.4% for naive CD8, 2% to 2.5% for memory CD4, and around 0.37% for memory CD8. Even with the large sequencing depth, rarefaction of the sorted-subset datasets indicated that sequencing was incomplete. Because the study included a small number of donors, the genetic and exposure-history diversity represented was limited. Based on pairwise subsampling, the degree of clonotype sharing among donors was expected to be affected by sequencing depth.

CDR1 and CDR2 (SGHNT, YYREEE) derive from the germline V gene (reference sequence). Spanning cysteine to phenylalanine, the CDR3 consists of 14 amino acids. Just CDR3 DNA is preserved here, 42 bases in frame from base 1. V and J lose 3 bases and 6 bases, and a span of 16 bases separates them. TCR CDR3 regions were amplified from genomic DNA by multiplex PCR using the deep immunoSEQ assay. Extracted genomic DNA from each cell subset was spread evenly across all wells of several immunoSEQ 96-well plates, with each plate serving as a replicate. Each replicate PCR for sorted subsets received about 0.2 ug genomic DNA, equal to 30,000 or so T cell genomes. Purified libraries were measured with a Qubit 3.0 fluorometer, size-checked on a Bioanalyzer 2100, and measured again with the KAPA Library Quantification kit. Every immunoSEQ 96-well plate was sequenced on a separate single-read 150-cycle Illumina NextSeq 550 flow cell. In the paper's pipeline: Because the immunoSEQ output held only junctional sequences and lacked quality scores, the filtering could not match the filtering applied to full-length reads. To assign V/J genes and CDR3, sequences were annotated against IMGT germline references using PyIR, a Python wrapper for IgBLAST v1.9. Reads were removed for weak V/J assignments (E-value above 1e-6), missing CDR3, stop codons, out-of-frame junctions, or ambiguous translated residues. V3J clonotypes were defined as sequences sharing the same inferred V gene, J gene, and CDR3 amino acid sequence. Percentage overlap between repertoires was computed as shared unique clonotypes divided by the size of the smaller repertoire. Repertoire richness was assessed with RTK rarefaction, the Chao1 estimator, and Recon v2.1 estimates of unobserved clonotypes. Generation probabilities for all TCRbeta clonotypes obtained by the gDNA method from a handful of donors were computed using OLGA. TCRdb took over this immuneACCESS table, retaining in-frame rearrangements with V and J assigned. Such tables are incomplete; in checked studies, under half of the missing clones stem from an unresolved V gene, and the remainder is unexplained. Clone size and V and J calls were adopted from that table, with D and trimming inferred from the DNA. Counted in this sample were hundreds of thousands of clones; roughly 72% of them appeared once. The ten largest clones capture roughly 1.9% of the sample.

The donors were healthy, HIV-negative adults who had no recently reported acute infections or vaccinations. All donors were Caucasian adults living in Nashville, Tennessee, USA. CD4+ T cells were enriched by magnetic negative selection, after which naive cells were positively selected on CD45RA and the negative fraction was taken as the memory subset. Blood was collected by leukapheresis, and PBMCs were isolated by Ficoll-Histopaque density gradient centrifugation and then cryopreserved in liquid nitrogen vapor phase. Analytical flow cytometry was used to check the purity and quantity of every magnetically sorted T cell population. Each sorted fraction had its genomic DNA isolated and then quantified by UV absorbance on a Nanodrop 2000c. Notes on this clone: Its antigen target is currently unknown. The input lacks base qualities; no much larger clone sits a single base away.

Material: memory CD4+ T cells sorted from blood. The cell subset or site label of this sample denotes: CD45RA-negative fraction. In this chain, TRBV5-4 is recombined with TRBJ2-7, with a weak D call of TRBD1 (7 bases match). This receptor was obtained from a woman aged 30 to 39 in good health. The CDR3 in this case is CASSSGGREGEQYF. The bases read TGTGCCAGCAGCTCAGGGGGGCGGGAAGGCGAGCAGTACTTC.